Listed below are T cell receptor beta chains from one sample, sequenced in a study of early T cells in non-severe SARS-CoV-2 infection. One entry per CDR3 protein results from TCRdb running MiXCR on the 5' RACE reads. The sample comprises tens of thousands of distinct CDR3 sequences, roughly 4.2% of which are singletons, and about 3% rests with the top ten. Source material: whole blood. Receptors were obtained from an adult who was a healthcare worker with PCR-confirmed SARS-CoV-2 infection or an uninfected control (not recorded which). CDR3s leave out the opening cysteine and the closing phenylalanine or tryptophan. The D gene is left open where the match is weak.

D	V	J	CDR3
TRBD2	TRBV2	TRBJ2-1	ASSHLTSGPYNEQF
.	TRBV27	TRBJ2-7	ASSANRGVAGIYEQY
TRBD2	TRBV11-2	TRBJ2-7	ASSRRGEPNSYEQY
.	TRBV11-3	TRBJ1-1	ASSRSGAKAEAF
.	TRBV7-9	TRBJ2-1	ASSLRGSSYNEQF
TRBD1	TRBV27	TRBJ1-2	ASSSDRGAYGYT
TRBD1	TRBV27	TRBJ2-3	ASSDEQGPDTQY
.	TRBV11-2	TRBJ1-3	ASSRPGASGNTIY
.	TRBV11-1	TRBJ2-3	ASSLAGADTQY
.	TRBV5-4	TRBJ2-7	ASSKTGTYEQY